This TCR beta chain derives from a study of glioma-infiltrating T cells after dendritic cell vaccination. Study conclusions and caveats: Longer survival after dendritic cell vaccination followed higher pretreatment TIL content.

The CDR3 length is 15 residues. CDR1 is MNHNS, CDR2 SASEGT, per germline. Primers: 60 V beta forward and 13 J beta reverse. Repertoires were generated with immunoSEQ multiplex PCR, while TCRdb's copy carries only in-frame clones and drops some. The top ten hold approximately 3.4% of the sample, which has approximately 82,000 clones, roughly 90% seen once. Fresh-frozen tumor tissue and more than two years of survival data were available for all. PBMC sampling occurred before vaccination, two weeks after the third dose, and at progression. Concerning this clone itself: The antigen remains undetermined. A junction boundary mismatches the germline segment, possibly from a read error. The identical CDR3 is also encoded by other nucleotide sequences in the sample.

This chain joins TRBV6-1 and TRBJ1-6; 11 nucleotides match TRBD1. The specimen was blood, collected before dendritic cell vaccination. This clonotype was sampled from a human donor with glioblastoma. This CDR3 reads CASSEGTGGNSPLHF. CDR3 DNA: TGTGCCAGCAGTGAGGGGACAGGGGGAAATTCCCCCCTCCACTTT.